The T cell receptor (beta chain) described here comes from a study of shared T cell receptors in the human thymus. The germline V gene encodes CDR1 SGHVS and CDR2 FQNEAQ. V lost 4 bases and J lost 3; bases outside the gene matches: 3. This CDR3 comprises 14 residues. Sequencing was performed with immunoSEQ multiplex PCR; in TCRdb, only in-frame clones are kept and a portion is missing. This repertoire shows 500,000 to 550,000 clones, 70% to 80% found once; its top ten account for more than 0.01%. Separately, the same data were catalogued under a study of human thymus T cells. This second study says: Thymic samples were excised during corrective heart operations. Seemingly biased V and J gene usage marked thymic and blood repertoires.

Sequenced: thymocytes. This sequence was found in a boy younger than two with a congenital heart defect. V and J are TRBV7-8 and TRBJ2-7; 10 nucleotides match TRBD2. This chain's CDR3 is CASSSAGGDYEQYF. CDR3 coding DNA: TGTGCCAGCAGCTCAGCGGGGGGGGACTACGAGCAGTACTTC.